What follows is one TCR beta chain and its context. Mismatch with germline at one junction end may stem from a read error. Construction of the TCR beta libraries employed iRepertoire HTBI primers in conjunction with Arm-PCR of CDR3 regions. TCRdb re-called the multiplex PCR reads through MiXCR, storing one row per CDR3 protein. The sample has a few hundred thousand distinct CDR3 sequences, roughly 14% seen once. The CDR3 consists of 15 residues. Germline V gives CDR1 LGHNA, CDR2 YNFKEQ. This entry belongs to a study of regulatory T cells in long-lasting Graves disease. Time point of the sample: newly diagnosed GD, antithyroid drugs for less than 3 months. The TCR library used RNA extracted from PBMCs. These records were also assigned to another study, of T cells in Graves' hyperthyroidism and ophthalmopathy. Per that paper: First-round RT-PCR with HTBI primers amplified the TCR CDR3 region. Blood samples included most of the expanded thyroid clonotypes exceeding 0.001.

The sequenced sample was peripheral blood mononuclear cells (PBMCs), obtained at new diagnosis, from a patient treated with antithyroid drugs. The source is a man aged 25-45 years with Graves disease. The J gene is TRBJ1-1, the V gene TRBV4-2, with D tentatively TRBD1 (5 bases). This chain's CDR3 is CASSQVSGGITGAFF. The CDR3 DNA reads TGTGCCAGCAGCCAAGTTTCCGGGGGTATCACTGGAGCTTTCTTT.